Following are 11 T cell receptor beta chains from one sample sequenced in a study of spatial heterogeneity in lung cancer. Time point meaning: sample taken at primary tumor resection. Researchers sequenced whole RNA taken from tumor, nontumor lung or frozen PBMC without sorting. TCRdb redid the calling of the 5' RACE reads with MiXCR, one entry per CDR3 protein. The sample carries 20,000 to 25,000 distinct CDR3 sequences, approximately 6.6% recorded once. This material consisted of PBMCs, taken at surgery. The receptors were sampled from a male donor with early-stage non-small cell lung cancer.

In its sample, this clonotype was seen a few times. The chain recombines TRBV20-1 with TRBJ2-7, with TRBD2 matching 8 bases. Trimming cost V 2 bases and J 6 bases; bases outside gene matches: 12. Germline CDR1 reads DFQATT; CDR2 reads SNEGSKA (reference sequence). The CDR3 loop spans 15 amino acids. The CDR3 nucleotides read TGCAGTGCTAGAAATGGCGAGCGGGAGCTGCTCGAGCAGTACTTC. Translated, it gives CSARNGERELLEQYF.

This chain uses TRBV12-3 or TRBV12-4 with TRBJ2-4, with D tentatively TRBD2 (6 bases). V was trimmed by 5 bases and J by 1 base, leaving 12 bases between them. CDR3 length equals 15 residues. CDR3 in amino acids: CASSPSGLAKNIQYF. The CDR3 bases are TGTGCCAGCAGTCCCAGCGGGCTGGCCAAAAACATTCAGTACTTC.

This clonotype came up many times. J is TRBJ2-7 and V is TRBV5-1; D remains ambiguous. The V gene lost 4 bases and the J gene lost 5 bases, with 13 bases spanning the gap. This CDR3 is 13 amino acids long. Per germline, CDR1 SGHRS and CDR2 YFSETQ. CDR3 sequence reads: CASSPRSGNEQYF. CDR3 coding DNA: TGCGCCAGCAGCCCACGATCCGGCAACGAGCAGTACTTC.

Only a few counts were recorded for this clonotype. The chain is built from TRBV5-1 and TRBJ1-2; D gene ambiguous. Germline assignment: CDR1 SGHRS and CDR2 YFSETQ. This CDR3 is built from 12 residues. V lost 0 bases and J 2 bases, leaving 2 bases between the germline ends. The CDR3 loop reads CASSLENYGYTF. The CDR3 DNA follows: TGCGCCAGCAGCTTGGAAAACTATGGCTACACCTTC.

This clonotype appeared many times. The rearrangement uses TRBV27 and TRBJ2-1; 8 bases agree with TRBD1. The CDR3 has 15 amino acids. The J segment lost 5 bases and the V segment lost 2 bases, leaving 5 bases of the junction unmatched. CDR1 is MNHEY, CDR2 SMNVEV, per germline (reference sequence). DNA for the CDR3: TGTGCCAGCAGTTTAATTGGACAGGGTAACAATGAGCAGTTCTTC. Residues: CASSLIGQGNNEQFF.

In its sample, this clonotype was seen many times. CDR3 protein: CASSQTITPGQQNTEAFF. DNA of the CDR3: TGCGCCAGCAGCCAAACAATCACACCGGGACAGCAGAACACTGAAGCTTTCTTT. The chain has TRBV5-1 and TRBJ1-1, with TRBD1 matching over 7 bases. This CDR3 region has 18 residues. J lost 1 base, V lost 4 bases, and 16 bases had no gene match. The germline CDR1 and CDR2 sequences are SGHRS and YFSETQ.

There are many counts of this clonotype. V and J are TRBV9 and TRBJ2-3; no definite D call. The germline gives CDR1 SGDLS, CDR2 YYNGEE. This CDR3 is built from 14 residues. Trimming took off 1 base at V and 1 base at J, with 7 bases between the two ends. CDR3 coding DNA: TGTGCCAGCAGCGTACAGCCAGGCACAGATACGCAGTATTTT. Its protein is CASSVQPGTDTQYF.

The DNA of the CDR3 is TGTGCCAGCAGTGAATTTACAGACTATGGCTACACCTTC. As protein: CASSEFTDYGYTF. The V call is TRBV2, the J call TRBJ1-2, with D unclear. Deletions cut 2 bases from V and 3 bases from J, with 7 bases between. Per the germline V gene, CDR1 is SNHLY and CDR2 is FYNNEI. This CDR3 spans 13 amino acids.

This clonotype showed up just a few times. The chain links TRBV28 to TRBJ2-7; D ambiguous. Germline CDR1 MDHEN, CDR2 SYDVKM. The CDR3 runs 15 residues. V lost 2 bases to trimming and J lost 0 bases, with 11 bases between them. Here the CDR3 DNA reads TGTGCCAGCAGTTTAAGAGCGCCCTTCTCCTACGAGCAGTACTTC. Protein sequence: CASSLRAPFSYEQYF.

This clonotype was counted at least ten times. V gene TRBV12-5 combines with J gene TRBJ2-5; D is ambiguous. V lost 5 bases and J lost 2, with 3 bases in between. CDR3 length: 11 amino acids. Germline V gene sequence: CDR1 LGHNT, CDR2 FRNRAP. CDR3 in amino acids: CASGRQETQYF. In DNA, the CDR3 is TGTGCTAGTGGTAGACAAGAGACCCAGTACTTC.

In its sample, this clonotype was seen many times. This rearrangement joins TRBV11-2 to TRBJ1-1; D is undetermined. V lost 5 bases, J lost 6 bases, and 10 bases lay in between. The CDR3 is made up of 12 amino acids. The V gene's germline CDR1 is SGHAT and CDR2 FQNNGV. CDR3 in amino acids: CASSPPFAEAFF. DNA for the CDR3: TGTGCCAGCAGCCCCCCATTCGCTGAAGCTTTCTTT. Filled out from reference TRBV11-2 and TRBJ1-1, the complete variable domain reads EAGVAQSPRYKIIEKRQSVAFWCNPISGHATLYWYQQILGQGPKLLIQFQNNGVVDDSQLPKDRFSAERLKGVDSTLKIQPAKLEDSAVYLCASSPPFAEAFFGQGTRLTVV.